This TCR beta chain was sequenced for a study of CD8 T cells in ankylosing spondylitis. The CDR3 is 15 amino acids. Germline V gene lookup returns CDR1 KGHDR and CDR2 SFDVKD. V shed 5 bases, J shed 4 bases, and the junction held 8 bases outside the gene matches. Quantitative 5'-RACE with molecular barcodes was used to make the TCR beta libraries. One entry per CDR3 protein, called by TCRdb with MiXCR from the 5' RACE reads. The table lists about 150,000 distinct CDR3 sequences, under 45% of them singletons. The table lists this clonotype with a few counts. The antigen remains unidentified. Study-wide findings and caveats: Earlier authors reported some of these motif variants in reactive arthritis synovial fluid and blood.

V gene TRBV24-1 combines with J gene TRBJ2-5; 8 bases map to TRBD1. The clonotype originates from a male donor with ankylosing spondylitis. Sequences were obtained from synovial fluid, either unsorted or a sorted T cell fraction (not recorded which). The chain's CDR3 is CATSGTTGDVETQYF. CDR3 nucleotide sequence: TGTGCCACCAGTGGGACGACAGGGGACGTAGAGACCCAGTACTTC.